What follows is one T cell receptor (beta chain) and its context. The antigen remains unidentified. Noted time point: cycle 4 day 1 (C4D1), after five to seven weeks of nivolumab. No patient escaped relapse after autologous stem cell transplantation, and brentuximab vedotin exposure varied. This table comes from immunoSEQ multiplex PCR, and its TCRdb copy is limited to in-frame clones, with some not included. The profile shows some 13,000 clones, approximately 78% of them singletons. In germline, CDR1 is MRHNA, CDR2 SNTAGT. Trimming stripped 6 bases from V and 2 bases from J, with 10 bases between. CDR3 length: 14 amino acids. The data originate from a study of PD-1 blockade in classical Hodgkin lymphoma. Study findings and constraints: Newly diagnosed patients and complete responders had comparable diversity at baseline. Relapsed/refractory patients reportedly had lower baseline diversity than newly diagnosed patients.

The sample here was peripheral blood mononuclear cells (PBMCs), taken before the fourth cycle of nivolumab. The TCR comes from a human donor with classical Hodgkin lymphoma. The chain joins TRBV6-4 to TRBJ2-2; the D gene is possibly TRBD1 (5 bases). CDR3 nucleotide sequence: TGTGCCAGCAGGAGAACAGGAAACACCGGGGAGCTGTTTTTT. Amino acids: CASRRTGNTGELFF.